Each of the 8 T cell receptor beta chains below was sequenced from the same sample in a study of chemoradiotherapy in HPV16-positive cancers. Generated by immunoSEQ multiplex PCR, the TCRdb table keeps only in-frame clones and is missing some. The sample records 550 to 850 clones, approximately 90% being singletons. Sequencing used tumor tissue, obtained from a patient who underwent chemoradiotherapy. The receptors derive from a human donor with HPV-associated anogenital cancer.

This chain uses TRBV4-2 with TRBJ1-2, with D hard to call. The CDR3 totals 13 residues. The V and J ends lost 0 bases and 1 base respectively, with 3 bases between them. Germline V gene lookup returns CDR1 LGHNA and CDR2 YNFKEQ. The CDR3 region has the DNA TGTGCCAGCAGCCAAGAGATTAACTATGGCTACACCTTC. Translating it yields CASSQEINYGYTF.

The V gene is TRBV5-1, the J gene TRBJ2-6, with TRBD1 matching 7 bases. The CDR3 is made up of 16 amino acids. CDR1 is SGHRS and CDR2 is YFSETQ in the germline V gene. Trimming at V came to 3 bases and at J to 2 bases, leaving 5 bases not matched to a gene. The CDR3 nucleotides read TGCGCCAGCAGCTCCTTTCAGGGGGCTGGGGCCAACGTCCTGACTTTC. This sequence encodes CASSSFQGAGANVLTF.

The chain joins TRBV5-6 to TRBJ1-5, with no clear D. Trimming pared 4 bases from V and 4 bases from J, leaving 15 bases between. Germline V gives CDR1 SGHDT, CDR2 YYEEEE. CDR3 size: 15 residues. CDR3 loop: CASSPRGLQNQPQHF. The CDR3, as DNA: TGTGCCAGCAGCCCCCGTGGTCTTCAGAATCAGCCCCAGCATTTT.

The chain has TRBV25-1 and TRBJ1-6, with D maybe TRBD1 (6 bases). V gave up 5 bases and J gave up 7 bases, with 12 bases separating them. Germline assignment: CDR1 MGHDK and CDR2 SYGVNS. The CDR3 runs 14 residues. CDR3 coding DNA: TGTGCCAGCAGTTCGGGACAACTAAATTCACCCCTCCACTTT. This gives the protein CASSSGQLNSPLHF.

This clone occurred a few times. The V call is TRBV7-8, the J call TRBJ2-7; 9 nucleotides agree with TRBD2. Germline CDR1 SGHVS, CDR2 FQNEAQ. With 1 base clipped from V and 5 bases from J, the junction kept 9 bases outside the gene matches. CDR3 length: 16 amino acids. This CDR3 reads CASSLVGLAGLDEQYF. For the CDR3, the DNA is TGTGCCAGCAGCTTAGTGGGGCTAGCGGGGCTAGACGAGCAGTACTTC.

DNA for the CDR3: TGTGCCAGTAGTATGCAAAGAGGGAGCTATGGCTACACCTTC. Translated, it gives CASSMQRGSYGYTF. The rearrangement uses TRBV19 and TRBJ1-2; D remains ambiguous. The CDR3 sequence is 14 residues long. The germline V gene has CDR1 LNHDA and CDR2 SQIVND (reference sequence). Trimming removed 3 bases at V and 4 bases at J, with 12 bases between.

The V call is TRBV5-1, the J call TRBJ2-3; D possibly corresponds to TRBD2 (5 bases). V shed 3 bases and J shed 6 bases, with 17 bases lying between them. The germline V gene has CDR1 SGHRS and CDR2 YFSETQ. The CDR3 is 15 residues long. The CDR3 nucleotides read TGCGCCAGCAGCTCCCCCGGGGAGTCTACGGATACGCAGTATTTT. As protein: CASSSPGESTDTQYF.

The chain's CDR3 is CASTSSGYGYTF. Here the CDR3 DNA reads TGTGCCAGCACATCGAGTGGGTATGGCTACACCTTC. The V and J genes are TRBV2 and TRBJ1-2; D is unclear. The CDR3 length is 12 residues. The V end lost 7 bases, the J end lost 5 bases, and 11 bases lay between the germline ends. The germline gives CDR1 SNHLY, CDR2 FYNNEI.